Sequencing of this T cell receptor (beta chain) was carried out in a study of chemoradiotherapy in HPV16-positive cancers. Findings of the study overall: HPV-responsive T-cell expansion during chemoradiotherapy was linked to improved recurrence-free survival in HPV16-positive patients. Candidate HPV-specific clones and E7-related TCR motifs grew in tumor during treatment.

CDR1 and CDR2 (germline): MGHRA, YSYEKL. The CDR3 is 19 residues long. Trimming removed 0 bases from V and 3 bases from J; junction bases left unmatched: 15. Sequencing used immunoSEQ multiplex PCR; TCRdb keeps in-frame clones, though not all of them. The sample lists approximately 13,000 clones, 89% occurring once. With respect to this clone: No antigen is known for it.

The sequence derives from a human donor with HPV-associated anogenital cancer. The chain carries TRBV4-1 and TRBJ2-7; 9 nucleotides line up with TRBD1. Material: blood, obtained from a patient who underwent chemoradiotherapy. CDR3 sequence (DNA): TGCGCCAGCAGCCAAGATCGGGGAGGACAGGGGATTCGACTCTACGAGCAGTACTTC. This translates into CASSQDRGGQGIRLYEQYF.